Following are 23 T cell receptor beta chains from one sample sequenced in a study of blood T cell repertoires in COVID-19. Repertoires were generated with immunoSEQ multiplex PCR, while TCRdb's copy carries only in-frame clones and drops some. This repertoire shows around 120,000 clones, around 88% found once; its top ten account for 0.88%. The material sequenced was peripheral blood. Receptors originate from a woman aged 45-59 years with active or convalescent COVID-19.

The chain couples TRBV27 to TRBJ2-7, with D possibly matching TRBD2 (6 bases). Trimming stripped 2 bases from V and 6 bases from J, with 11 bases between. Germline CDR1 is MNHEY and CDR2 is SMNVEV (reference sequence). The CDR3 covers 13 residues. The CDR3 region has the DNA TGTGCCAGCAGTTTAACGGGACTTCTCGAGCAGTACTTC. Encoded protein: CASSLTGLLEQYF.

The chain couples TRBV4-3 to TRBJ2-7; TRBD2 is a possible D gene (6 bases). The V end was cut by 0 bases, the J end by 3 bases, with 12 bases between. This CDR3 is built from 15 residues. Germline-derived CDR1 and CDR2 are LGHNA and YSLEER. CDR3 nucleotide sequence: TGCGCCAGCAGCCAAGAGCGGAACGGGGGCTACGAGCAGTACTTC. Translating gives CASSQERNGGYEQYF.

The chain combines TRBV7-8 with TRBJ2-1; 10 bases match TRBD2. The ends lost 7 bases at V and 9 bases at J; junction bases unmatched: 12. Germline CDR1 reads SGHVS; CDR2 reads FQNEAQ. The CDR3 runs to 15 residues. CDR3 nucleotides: TGTGCCAGCACCCCGTGGAGCGGGAGGGCCGCTGAGCAGTTCTTC. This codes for CASTPWSGRAAEQFF.

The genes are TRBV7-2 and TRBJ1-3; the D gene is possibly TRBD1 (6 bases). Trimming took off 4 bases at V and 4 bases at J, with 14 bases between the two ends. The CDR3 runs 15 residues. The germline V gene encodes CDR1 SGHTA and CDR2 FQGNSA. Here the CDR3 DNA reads TGTGCCAGCAGCTGGAAACAGGGATCCGGAAACACCATATATTTT. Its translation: CASSWKQGSGNTIYF. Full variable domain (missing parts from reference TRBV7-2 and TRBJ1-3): GAGVSQSPSNKVTEKGKDVELRCDPISGHTALYWYRQSLGQGLEFLIYFQGNSAPDKSGLPSDRFSAERTGGSVSTLTIQRTQQEDSAVYLCASSWKQGSGNTIYFGEGSWLTVV.

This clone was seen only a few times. The CDR3 DNA sequence: TGCGCCAGCAGTGCCCCCGGACTAGCGGGAGGGAGGTGGTCCTACGAGCAGTACTTC. It yields the protein CASSAPGLAGGRWSYEQYF. The chain combines TRBV10-2 with TRBJ2-7, with 15 bases fitting TRBD2. Germline lookup yields CDR1 WSHSY and CDR2 SAAADI. CDR3 length: 19 residues. Trimming cost V 4 bases and J 1 base; bases outside gene matches: 11.

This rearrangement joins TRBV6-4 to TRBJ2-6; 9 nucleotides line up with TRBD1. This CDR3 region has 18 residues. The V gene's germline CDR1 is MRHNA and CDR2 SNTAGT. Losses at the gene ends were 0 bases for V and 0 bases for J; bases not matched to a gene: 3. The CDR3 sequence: CASSDSTGGSSGANVLTF. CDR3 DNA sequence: TGTGCCAGCAGTGACTCGACAGGGGGTAGCTCTGGGGCCAACGTCCTGACTTTC.

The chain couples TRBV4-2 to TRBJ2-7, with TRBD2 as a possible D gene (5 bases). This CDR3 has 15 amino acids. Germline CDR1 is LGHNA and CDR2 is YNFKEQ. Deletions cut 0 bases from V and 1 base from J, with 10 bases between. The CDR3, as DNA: TGTGCCAGCAGCCAAGATACCCGGGGATCCTACGAGCAGTACTTC. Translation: CASSQDTRGSYEQYF.

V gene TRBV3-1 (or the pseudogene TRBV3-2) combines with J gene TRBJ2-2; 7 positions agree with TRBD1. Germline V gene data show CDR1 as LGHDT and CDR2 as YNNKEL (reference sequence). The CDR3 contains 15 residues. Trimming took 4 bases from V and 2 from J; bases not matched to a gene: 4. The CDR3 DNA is TGTGCCAGCAGCCCCCGGGACAGAAACACCGGGGAGCTGTTTTTT. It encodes CASSPRDRNTGELFF.

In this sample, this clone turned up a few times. CDR3 nucleotide sequence: TGTGCCAGCAGTTTAACAGACTATAATTCACCCCTCCACTTT. Its translation is CASSLTDYNSPLHF. This chain uses TRBV28 with TRBJ1-6; D remains unclear. The length of the CDR3 is 14 residues. Germline V gene data show CDR1 as MDHEN and CDR2 as SYDVKM. Deletions cut 2 bases from V and 3 bases from J, with 5 bases between.

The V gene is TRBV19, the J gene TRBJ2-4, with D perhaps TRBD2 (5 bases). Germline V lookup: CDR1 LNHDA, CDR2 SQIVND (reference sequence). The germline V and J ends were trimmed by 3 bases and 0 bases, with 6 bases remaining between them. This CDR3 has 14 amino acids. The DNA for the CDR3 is TGTGCCAGTAGTATGGGAGCAGCCAAAAACATTCAGTACTTC. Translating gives CASSMGAAKNIQYF.

The CDR3 region has the DNA TGTGCCAGCGGGGACACCAACTATGGCTACACCTTC. This gives the protein CASGDTNYGYTF. The chain links TRBV6-5 to TRBJ1-2; a possible D gene is TRBD1 (6 bases). The ends were cut back, 8 bases at V and 2 bases at J, with 9 bases in the middle. The germline CDR1 and CDR2 sequences are MNHEY and SVGAGI. This CDR3 has 12 amino acids.

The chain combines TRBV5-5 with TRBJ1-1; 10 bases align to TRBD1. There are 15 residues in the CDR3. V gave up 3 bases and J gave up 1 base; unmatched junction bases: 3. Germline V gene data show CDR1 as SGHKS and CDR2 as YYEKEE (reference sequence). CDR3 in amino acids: CASSSTGGANTEAFF. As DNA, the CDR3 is TGTGCCAGCAGCTCGACAGGGGGCGCGAACACTGAAGCTTTCTTT.

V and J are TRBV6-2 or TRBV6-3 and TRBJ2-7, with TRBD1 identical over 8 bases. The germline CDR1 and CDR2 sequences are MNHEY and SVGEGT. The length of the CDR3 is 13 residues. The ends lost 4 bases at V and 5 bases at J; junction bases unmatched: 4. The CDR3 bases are TGTGCCAGCAGTTGGACAGGGTCCCACGAGCAGTACTTC. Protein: CASSWTGSHEQYF.

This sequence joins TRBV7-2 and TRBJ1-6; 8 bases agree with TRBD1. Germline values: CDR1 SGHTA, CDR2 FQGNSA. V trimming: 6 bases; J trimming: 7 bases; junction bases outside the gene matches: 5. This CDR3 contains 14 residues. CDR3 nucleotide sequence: TGTGCCAGCAGGCAGGGGGCGAGGAATTCACCCCTCCACTTT. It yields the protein CASRQGARNSPLHF.

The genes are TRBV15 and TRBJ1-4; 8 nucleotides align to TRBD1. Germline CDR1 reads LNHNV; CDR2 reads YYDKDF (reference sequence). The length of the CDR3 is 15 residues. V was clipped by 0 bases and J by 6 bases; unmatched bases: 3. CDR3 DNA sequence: TGTGCCACCAGCAGAGATTTGGGACAGGATGAAAAACTGTTTTTT. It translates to CATSRDLGQDEKLFF.

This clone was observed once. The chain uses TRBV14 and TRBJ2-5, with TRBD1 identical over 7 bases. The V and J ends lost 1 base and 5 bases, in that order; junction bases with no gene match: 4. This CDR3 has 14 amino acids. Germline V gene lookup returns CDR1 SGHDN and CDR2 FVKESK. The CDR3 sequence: CASSQVAQGETQYF. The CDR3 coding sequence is TGTGCCAGCAGCCAAGTGGCACAGGGGGAGACCCAGTACTTC. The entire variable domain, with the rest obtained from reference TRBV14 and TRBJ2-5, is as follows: EAGVTQFPSHSVIEKGQTVTLRCDPISGHDNLYWYRRVMGKEIKFLLHFVKESKQDESGMPNNRFLAERTGGTYSTLKVQPAELEDSGVYFCASSQVAQGETQYFGPGTRLLVL.

The CDR3 is CASSLEGGSYNEQFF. The CDR3 coding sequence is TGCGCCAGCAGCTTAGAGGGCGGTTCCTACAATGAGCAGTTCTTC. The genes are TRBV5-1 and TRBJ2-1; the D gene is possibly TRBD2 (5 bases). V dropped 2 bases and J dropped 1 base, with 10 bases sitting between them. The V gene's germline CDR1 is SGHRS and CDR2 YFSETQ. CDR3 size: 15 residues.

The chain's CDR3 is CASSRTAKETQYF. The CDR3 nucleotides read TGTGCCAGCAGTCGGACAGCCAAAGAGACCCAGTACTTC. The chain combines TRBV6-5 with TRBJ2-5, with a possible D match to TRBD1 (6 bases). From germline, CDR1 is MNHEY and CDR2 SVGAGI. The CDR3 is made up of 13 amino acids. Trimming removed 5 bases at V and 3 bases at J, with 10 bases between.

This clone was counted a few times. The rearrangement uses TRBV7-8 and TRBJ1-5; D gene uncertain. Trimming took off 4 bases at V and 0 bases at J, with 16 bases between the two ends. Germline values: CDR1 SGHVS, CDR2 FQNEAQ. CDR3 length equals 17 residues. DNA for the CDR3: TGTGCCAGCAGCTCCCTGGAGGCGGGGTTTAGCAATCAGCCCCAGCATTTT. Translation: CASSSLEAGFSNQPQHF.

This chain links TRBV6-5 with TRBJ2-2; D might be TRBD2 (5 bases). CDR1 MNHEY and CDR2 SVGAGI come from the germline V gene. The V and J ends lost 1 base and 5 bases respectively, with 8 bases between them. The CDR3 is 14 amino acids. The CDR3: CASSYFRETGELFF. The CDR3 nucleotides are TGTGCCAGCAGTTACTTCCGGGAAACCGGGGAGCTGTTTTTT.

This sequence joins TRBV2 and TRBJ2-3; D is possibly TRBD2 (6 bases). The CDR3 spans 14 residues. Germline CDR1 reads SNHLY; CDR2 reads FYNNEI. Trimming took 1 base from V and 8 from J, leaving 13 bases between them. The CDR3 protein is CASSEGLALGTQYF. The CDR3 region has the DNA TGTGCCAGCAGTGAAGGGCTAGCGTTAGGTACGCAGTATTTT.

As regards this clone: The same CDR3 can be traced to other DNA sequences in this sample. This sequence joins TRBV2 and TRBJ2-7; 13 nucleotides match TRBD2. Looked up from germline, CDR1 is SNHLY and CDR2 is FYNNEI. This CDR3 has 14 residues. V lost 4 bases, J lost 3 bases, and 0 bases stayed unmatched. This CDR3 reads CASSGTSGSYEQYF. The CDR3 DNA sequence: TGTGCCAGCAGTGGGACTAGCGGGAGCTACGAGCAGTACTTC.

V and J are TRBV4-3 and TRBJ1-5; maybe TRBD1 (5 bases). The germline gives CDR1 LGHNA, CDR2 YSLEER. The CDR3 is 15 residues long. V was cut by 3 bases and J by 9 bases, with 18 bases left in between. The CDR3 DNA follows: TGCGCCAGCAGCCACCAAAGGACGGGGGTCGGGCCCCAGCATTTT. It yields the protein CASSHQRTGVGPQHF.